This T cell receptor (beta chain) was sequenced for a study of T cells in Graves' hyperthyroidism and ophthalmopathy. Looked up from germline, CDR1 is SGHVS and CDR2 is FQNEAQ. The CDR3 spans 14 residues. The V segment lost 5 bases and the J segment 7 bases; nucleotides outside the gene matches: 9. In the case of this clonotype: Antigen unknown.

What was amplified from RNA transcripts were TCR beta CDR3 regions. Carried out on the TCR CDR3, a first-round RT-PCR used the HTBI primer set. TCRdb used MiXCR to reprocess the multiplex PCR reads, holding one entry per CDR3 protein. The table includes hundreds of thousands of distinct CDR3 sequences, just over 35% detected once. Patients were excluded for uncontrolled infection, other autoimmune disease, pregnancy or lactation. Overall study results and limits: Ophthalmopathy prediction by the model preceded onset by a median roughly 6 months.

Input material: blood. This receptor was obtained from a middle-aged woman with Graves' hyperthyroidism. J is TRBJ2-7 and V is TRBV7-8; 9 bases line up with TRBD2. For the CDR3, the DNA is TGTGCCAGCAGCCTCGACAGGCTAGCGGGGGAGCAGTACTTC. Translating gives CASSLDRLAGEQYF. The full variable domain, its missing parts supplied by reference TRBV7-8 and TRBJ2-7, is GAGVSQSPRYKVAKRGQDVALRCDPISGHVSLFWYQQALGQGPEFLTYFQNEAQLDKSGLPSDRFFAERPEGSVSTLKIQRTQQEDSAVYLCASSLDRLAGEQYFGPGTRLTVT.